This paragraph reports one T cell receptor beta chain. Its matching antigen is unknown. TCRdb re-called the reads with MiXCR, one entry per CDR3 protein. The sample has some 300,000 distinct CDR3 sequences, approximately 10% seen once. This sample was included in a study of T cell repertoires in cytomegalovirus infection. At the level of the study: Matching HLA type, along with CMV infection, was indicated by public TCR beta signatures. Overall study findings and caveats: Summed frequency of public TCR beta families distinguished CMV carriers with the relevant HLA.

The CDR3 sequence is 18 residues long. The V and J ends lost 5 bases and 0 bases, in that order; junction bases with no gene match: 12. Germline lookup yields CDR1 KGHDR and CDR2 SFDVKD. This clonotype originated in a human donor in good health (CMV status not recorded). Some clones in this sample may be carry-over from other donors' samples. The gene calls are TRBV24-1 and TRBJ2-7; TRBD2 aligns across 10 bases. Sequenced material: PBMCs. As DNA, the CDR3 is TGTGCCACCAGTGCCACCGGGACTAGCGTTACCCCCTCCTACGAGCAGTACGTC. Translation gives CATSATGTSVTPSYEQYV.